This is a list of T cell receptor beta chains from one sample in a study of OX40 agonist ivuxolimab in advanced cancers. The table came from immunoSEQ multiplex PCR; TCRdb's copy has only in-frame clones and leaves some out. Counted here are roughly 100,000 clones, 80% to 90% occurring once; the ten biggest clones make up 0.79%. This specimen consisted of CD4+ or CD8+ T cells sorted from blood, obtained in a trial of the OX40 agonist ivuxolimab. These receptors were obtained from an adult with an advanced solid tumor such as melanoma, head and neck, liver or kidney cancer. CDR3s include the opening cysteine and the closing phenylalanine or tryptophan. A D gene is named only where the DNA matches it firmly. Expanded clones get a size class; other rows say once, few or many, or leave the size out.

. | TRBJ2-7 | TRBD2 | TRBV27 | TGTGCCAGCACCAAGCGGGGCGAGCAGTACTTC | CASTKRGEQYF
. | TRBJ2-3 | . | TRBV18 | TGTGCCAGCTCACCAGCGGGGATTCGCACAGATACGCAGTATTTT | CASSPAGIRTDTQYF
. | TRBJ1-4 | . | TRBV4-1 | TGCGCCAGCAGCCAAGAAGGGGTGTTATCTAATGAAAAACTGTTTTTT | CASSQEGVLSNEKLFF
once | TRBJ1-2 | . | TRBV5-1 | TGCGCCAGCAGCGTGGACGGGTCTAACTATGGCTACACCTTC | CASSVDGSNYGYTF
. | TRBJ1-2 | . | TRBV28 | TGTGCCAGCAGTCTCGACATGATTCGTGGCTACACCTTC | CASSLDMIRGYTF
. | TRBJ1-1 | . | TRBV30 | TGTGCCTGGAGTGGGACACCGAGATACGAAGCTTTCTTT | CAWSGTPRYEAFF
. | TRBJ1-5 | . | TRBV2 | TGTGCCAGTAGGGACGAGAATGGACAGCCCCAGCATTTT | CASRDENGQPQHF
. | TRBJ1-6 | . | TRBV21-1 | TGTGCCAGCAGCAAAAAAAGTAAGGGACTCCCATTGGATTCACCCCTCCACTTT | CASSKKSKGLPLDSPLHF
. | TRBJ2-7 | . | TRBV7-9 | TGTGCCAGCAGCTTCGGGACAACCAACTACGAGCAGTACTTC | CASSFGTTNYEQYF
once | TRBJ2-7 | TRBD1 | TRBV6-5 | TGTGCCAGCAGTTCCCGACAGGGGAGTTCCTACGAGCAGTACTTC | CASSSRQGSSYEQYF
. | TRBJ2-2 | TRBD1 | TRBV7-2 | TGTGCCAGCAGCCCCGGGACAGGGAACACCGGGGAGCTGTTTTTT | CASSPGTGNTGELFF
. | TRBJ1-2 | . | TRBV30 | TGTGCCTGGAGTGTACGCTACTATGGCTACACCTTC | CAWSVRYYGYTF
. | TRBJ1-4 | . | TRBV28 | TGTGCCAGCAGGATTACAGGTTGGCGAAGTGAAAAACTGTTTTTT | CASRITGWRSEKLFF
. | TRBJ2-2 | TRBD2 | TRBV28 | TGTGCCAGCAGTTCCGCGGGACTAGCGGGGGCAATGAACACCGGGGAGCTGTTTTTT | CASSSAGLAGAMNTGELFF
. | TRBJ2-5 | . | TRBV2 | TGTGCCAGCAGATGGACAGTGCAAGAGACCCAGTACTTC | CASRWTVQETQYF
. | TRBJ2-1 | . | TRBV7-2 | TGTGCCAGCAGCTCCCCCCCCGAAGCTAATGAGCAGTTCTTC | CASSSPPEANEQFF
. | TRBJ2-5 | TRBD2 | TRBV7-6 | TGTGCCAGCAGCCGTCCGGGGGGGCAAATATCGCTCCAAGAGACCCAGTACTTC | CASSRPGGQISLQETQYF
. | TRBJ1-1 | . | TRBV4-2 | TGTGCCAGCAGCTTGGAGGTGAGTACCACTGAAGCTTTCTTT | CASSLEVSTTEAFF
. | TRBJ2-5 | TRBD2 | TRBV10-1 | TGCGCCAGCAGTGAAGATCGGACTAGCGGGGGAGAGACCCAGTACTTC | CASSEDRTSGGETQYF
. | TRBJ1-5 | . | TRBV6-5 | TGTGCCAGCAGTTACTCGGACTCGGGCAATCAGCCCCAGCATTTT | CASSYSDSGNQPQHF
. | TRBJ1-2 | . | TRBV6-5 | TGTGCCAGCAGTTACAGTTTTGTTCAGCCAAACTATGGCTACACCTTC | CASSYSFVQPNYGYTF
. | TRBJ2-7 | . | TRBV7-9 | TGTGCCAGCAGCTTACTAGGAGAGTCCCCGAAGCAGTACTTC | CASSLLGESPKQYF